This note documents a single T cell receptor beta chain sequence. The data stem from a study of blood T cell repertoires in COVID-19. Study in general: Collection of acute and convalescent COVID-19 samples took place in the United States, Italy and Spain. The analysed material was cDNA or gDNA that came from T cells, B-cell-depleted T cells, or PBMCs.

Patients from Seattle were sampled longitudinally, starting during active infection. Libraries were prepared by immunoSEQ multiplex PCR; TCRdb keeps only in-frame clonotypes and omits some of them. The table records 300,000 to 400,000 clones, about 91% of them present only once. The source material was peripheral blood. The receptor's source is a woman in her 30s with COVID-19, enrolled during active disease.

The CDR3 is CASSRWGQGANEQFF. CDR3 coding DNA: TGTGCCAGTAGTCGTTGGGGACAGGGGGCCAATGAGCAGTTCTTC. The rearrangement uses TRBV19 and TRBJ2-1; TRBD1 agrees at 12 bases. Germline assignment: CDR1 LNHDA and CDR2 SQIVND (reference sequence). V was pared by 5 bases and J by 6 bases, with 5 bases of the junction left unmatched. The CDR3 is 15 amino acids.